This is a list of T cell receptor beta chains from one sample in a study of metastatic and nonmetastatic thyroid tumors. TCRdb reanalyzed the PCR reads with MiXCR. The data hold 15,000 to 20,000 clones, with 13% observed a single time. Sequencing input: blood. These receptors all come from a female donor with papillary thyroid cancer or a benign thyroid nodule (not recorded which). Some clones in this sample may be carry-over from other donors' samples. Each CDR3 is given with its conserved first and last residue. Fields, in order: clone size, D gene, V gene, J gene, CDR3 protein, CDR3 DNA. The D gene is left open where the match is weak. Not every row has a clone size; where given, it reads once, few, many or a size class.

medium-sized	NA	TRBV6-2/TRBV6-3	TRBJ1-1	CATIRRGNTEAFF	TGTGCCACGATCCGCAGGGGGAACACTGAAGCTTTCTTT
many	TRBD2	TRBV3-1	TRBJ2-1	CASSHPGLEHNEQFF	TGTGCCAGCAGCCACCCCGGACTAGAACACAATGAGCAGTTCTTC
medium-sized	NA	TRBV15	TRBJ2-5	CATSRDWYETQYF	TGTGCCACCAGCAGAGATTGGTACGAGACCCAGTACTTC
many	TRBD1	TRBV4-3	TRBJ2-2	CASSQETPGQGSGELFF	TGCGCCAGCAGCCAAGAGACCCCGGGACAGGGTTCCGGGGAGCTGTTTTTT
many	NA	TRBV7-9	TRBJ2-7	CASSPPASYEQYF	TGTGCCAGCAGCCCTCCGGCTTCCTACGAGCAGTACTTC
few	TRBD1	TRBV12-3/TRBV12-4	TRBJ1-1	CASSLCPGTGGGAFF	TGTGCCAGCAGTTTATGCCCTGGGACAGGTGGGGGGGCTTTCTTT
NA	TRBD1	TRBV28	TRBJ1-5	CASSPPRAGGDHPQHF	TGTGCCAGCAGTCCGCCCCGGGCAGGGGGAGATCACCCCCAGCATTTT
NA	TRBD2	TRBV6-1	TRBJ2-3	CASNGGLGVYTQYF	TGTGCCAGCAATGGAGGACTAGGGGTTTATACTCAGTATTTT
many	NA	TRBV7-9	TRBJ1-6	CASSPLGDSPLHF	TGTGCCAGCAGCCCCCTGGGAGATTCACCCCTCCACTTT
many	NA	TRBV29-1	TRBJ2-2	CSVNCGELFF	TGCAGCGTTAATTGCGGGGAGCTGTTTTTT
many	TRBD1	TRBV5-1	TRBJ2-2	CASSTGQNLNTGELFF	TGCGCCAGCAGCACGGGACAGAACCTTAACACCGGGGAGCTGTTTTTT
few	TRBD1	TRBV2	TRBJ1-2	CASGDRAKGGYGYTF	TGTGCCAGCGGGGACAGGGCAAAAGGGGGGTATGGCTACACCTTC
many	TRBD2	TRBV10-3	TRBJ2-1	CAISSAGVYNEQFF	TGTGCCATCAGCTCGGCGGGGGTTTACAATGAGCAGTTCTTC
many	NA	TRBV4-1	TRBJ2-7	CASSLGATGAYEQYF	TGCGCCAGCAGCCTAGGGGCGACAGGAGCCTACGAGCAGTACTTC
many	NA	TRBV14	TRBJ2-1	CASSPIGSGDEQFF	TGTGCCAGCAGCCCGATCGGGAGTGGCGATGAGCAGTTCTTC
many	NA	TRBV5-4	TRBJ1-6	CASSLDSNSPLHF	TGTGCCAGCAGCTTGGACAGTAATTCACCCCTCCACTTT
many	TRBD1	TRBV12-3/TRBV12-4	TRBJ1-5	CASSLSEGQSYSNQPQHF	TGTGCCAGCAGTTTATCAGAGGGACAGTCTTATAGCAATCAGCCCCAGCATTTT
NA	NA	TRBV20-1	TRBJ2-5	CSRDRLKTQYF	TGCAGTCGGGACCGACTTAAGACCCAGTACTTC
many	NA	TRBV2	TRBJ1-1	CASKGRLPGTEAFF	TGTGCCAGCAAAGGACGGCTCCCGGGGACTGAAGCTTTCTTT
many	TRBD1	TRBV6-5	TRBJ1-1	CASSYSNRGNAEAFF	TGTGCCAGCAGTTACTCCAACAGGGGGAACGCTGAAGCTTTCTTT
NA	NA	TRBV30	TRBJ2-6	CAWLSGPGANVLTF	TGTGCCTGGCTAAGTGGGCCCGGGGCCAACGTCCTGACTTTC
NA	NA	TRBV10-2	TRBJ1-6	CASRFQSNSPLHF	TGCGCCAGCAGGTTCCAGAGTAATTCACCCCTCCACTTT
many	NA	TRBV5-1	TRBJ2-4	CASSLYGTLENIQYF	TGCGCCAGCAGCCTTTATGGGACATTAGAAAACATTCAGTACTTC
NA	TRBD2	TRBV12-3/TRBV12-4	TRBJ2-1	CASSKTSGSPGNEKFF	TGTGCAAGCAGTAAGACTAGCGGGAGCCCTGGGAATGAGAAGTTCTTC
NA	NA	TRBV4-2	TRBJ2-6	CASSQVGAYVLTF	TGTGCCAGCAGCCAAGTAGGGGCCTACGTCCTGACTTTC
many	NA	TRBV7-9	TRBJ2-1	CASSLTGAYNEQFF	TGTGCCAGCAGCCTGACGGGGGCGTACAATGAGCAGTTCTTC
many	TRBD1	TRBV30	TRBJ1-5	CAWSVPEQGFVGQPQHF	TGTGCCTGGAGTGTCCCCGAACAGGGGTTCGTGGGTCAGCCCCAGCATTTT
NA	NA	TRBV19	TRBJ2-2	CASSITGAGELFF	TGTGCCAGTAGTATCACGGGAGCCGGGGAGCTGTTTTTT
medium-sized	NA	TRBV6-1	TRBJ1-3	CASSSHPGKATGNTIYF	TGTGCCAGCAGTTCCCACCCAGGGAAGGCCACTGGAAACACCATATATTTT
many	NA	TRBV2	TRBJ1-1	CASGGTEAFF	TGTGCCAGCGGCGGGACTGAAGCTTTCTTT
once	NA	TRBV6-1	TRBJ2-7	CPSTRGRGGAYEQYF	TGTCCCAGCACGAGGGGTCGGGGTGGAGCCTACGAGCAGTACTTC
many	NA	TRBV14	TRBJ1-1	CASSQDFSTRAFF	TGTGCCAGCAGCCAAGATTTTTCGACAAGAGCTTTCTTT
many	NA	TRBV12-3/TRBV12-4	TRBJ1-2	CASSLRRREGYGYTF	TGTGCCAGCAGTTTGAGGCGGAGGGAGGGCTATGGCTACACCTTC
many	NA	TRBV19	TRBJ1-1	CASSISSRLTEAFF	TGTGCCAGTAGTATCTCCTCGAGGCTAACTGAAGCTTTCTTT
many	NA	TRBV4-1	TRBJ2-7	CASSQDSIGQTYEQYF	TGCGCCAGCAGCCAAGATAGTATTGGGCAAACCTACGAGCAGTACTTC
NA	TRBD2	TRBV2	TRBJ2-1	CASSDPGTHGLAGGPNEQFF	TGTGCCAGCAGTGATCCGGGCACTCACGGACTAGCGGGAGGCCCAAATGAGCAGTTCTTC
NA	TRBD2	TRBV7-6	TRBJ2-5	CASSLFAGTSWGETHYF	TGTGCCAGCAGCTTATTTGCGGGGACTAGCTGGGGTGAGACCCATTACTTC
many	TRBD2	TRBV30	TRBJ2-1	CAWKPPGGRGGNEQFF	TGTGCCTGGAAACCCCCCGGCGGGAGGGGTGGCAATGAGCAGTTCTTC
many	TRBD2	TRBV9	TRBJ2-5	CASSVSLAGGTPQYF	TGTGCCAGCAGCGTAAGCTTAGCGGGAGGCACTCCCCAGTACTTC
few	NA	TRBV15	TRBJ2-2	CATSRSRTGGSGELFF	TGTGCCACCAGCAGATCTAGGACAGGAGGGTCAGGGGAGCTGTTTTTT
NA	NA	TRBV5-5	TRBJ2-1	CASSLRGEVGNEQFF	TGTGCCAGCAGCTTGAGGGGGGAGGTCGGTAATGAGCAGTTCTTC
many	NA	TRBV20-1	TRBJ2-5	CSAPPGETQYF	TGCAGTGCGCCCCCAGGGGAGACCCAGTACTTC
many	TRBD1	TRBV7-3	TRBJ2-2	CASSRTGNTGELFF	TGTGCCAGCAGCAGGACAGGGAACACCGGGGAGCTGTTTTTT
many	NA	TRBV18	TRBJ2-5	CASSTGMGETQYF	TGTGCCAGCTCAACAGGGATGGGAGAGACCCAGTACTTC
many	TRBD2	TRBV28	TRBJ2-3	CASSGVATSGYTDTQYF	TGTGCCAGCAGTGGAGTCGCGACTAGCGGATACACAGATACGCAGTATTTT
NA	NA	TRBV20-1	TRBJ2-1	CSARTRAYRYNEQFF	TGCAGTGCTAGAACTCGGGCTTACCGCTACAATGAGCAGTTCTTC
NA	TRBD2	TRBV7-3	TRBJ2-2	CAGSLSSGRGTGELFF	TGTGCCGGCAGCTTAAGCAGCGGGAGGGGGACCGGGGAGTTGTTTTTT